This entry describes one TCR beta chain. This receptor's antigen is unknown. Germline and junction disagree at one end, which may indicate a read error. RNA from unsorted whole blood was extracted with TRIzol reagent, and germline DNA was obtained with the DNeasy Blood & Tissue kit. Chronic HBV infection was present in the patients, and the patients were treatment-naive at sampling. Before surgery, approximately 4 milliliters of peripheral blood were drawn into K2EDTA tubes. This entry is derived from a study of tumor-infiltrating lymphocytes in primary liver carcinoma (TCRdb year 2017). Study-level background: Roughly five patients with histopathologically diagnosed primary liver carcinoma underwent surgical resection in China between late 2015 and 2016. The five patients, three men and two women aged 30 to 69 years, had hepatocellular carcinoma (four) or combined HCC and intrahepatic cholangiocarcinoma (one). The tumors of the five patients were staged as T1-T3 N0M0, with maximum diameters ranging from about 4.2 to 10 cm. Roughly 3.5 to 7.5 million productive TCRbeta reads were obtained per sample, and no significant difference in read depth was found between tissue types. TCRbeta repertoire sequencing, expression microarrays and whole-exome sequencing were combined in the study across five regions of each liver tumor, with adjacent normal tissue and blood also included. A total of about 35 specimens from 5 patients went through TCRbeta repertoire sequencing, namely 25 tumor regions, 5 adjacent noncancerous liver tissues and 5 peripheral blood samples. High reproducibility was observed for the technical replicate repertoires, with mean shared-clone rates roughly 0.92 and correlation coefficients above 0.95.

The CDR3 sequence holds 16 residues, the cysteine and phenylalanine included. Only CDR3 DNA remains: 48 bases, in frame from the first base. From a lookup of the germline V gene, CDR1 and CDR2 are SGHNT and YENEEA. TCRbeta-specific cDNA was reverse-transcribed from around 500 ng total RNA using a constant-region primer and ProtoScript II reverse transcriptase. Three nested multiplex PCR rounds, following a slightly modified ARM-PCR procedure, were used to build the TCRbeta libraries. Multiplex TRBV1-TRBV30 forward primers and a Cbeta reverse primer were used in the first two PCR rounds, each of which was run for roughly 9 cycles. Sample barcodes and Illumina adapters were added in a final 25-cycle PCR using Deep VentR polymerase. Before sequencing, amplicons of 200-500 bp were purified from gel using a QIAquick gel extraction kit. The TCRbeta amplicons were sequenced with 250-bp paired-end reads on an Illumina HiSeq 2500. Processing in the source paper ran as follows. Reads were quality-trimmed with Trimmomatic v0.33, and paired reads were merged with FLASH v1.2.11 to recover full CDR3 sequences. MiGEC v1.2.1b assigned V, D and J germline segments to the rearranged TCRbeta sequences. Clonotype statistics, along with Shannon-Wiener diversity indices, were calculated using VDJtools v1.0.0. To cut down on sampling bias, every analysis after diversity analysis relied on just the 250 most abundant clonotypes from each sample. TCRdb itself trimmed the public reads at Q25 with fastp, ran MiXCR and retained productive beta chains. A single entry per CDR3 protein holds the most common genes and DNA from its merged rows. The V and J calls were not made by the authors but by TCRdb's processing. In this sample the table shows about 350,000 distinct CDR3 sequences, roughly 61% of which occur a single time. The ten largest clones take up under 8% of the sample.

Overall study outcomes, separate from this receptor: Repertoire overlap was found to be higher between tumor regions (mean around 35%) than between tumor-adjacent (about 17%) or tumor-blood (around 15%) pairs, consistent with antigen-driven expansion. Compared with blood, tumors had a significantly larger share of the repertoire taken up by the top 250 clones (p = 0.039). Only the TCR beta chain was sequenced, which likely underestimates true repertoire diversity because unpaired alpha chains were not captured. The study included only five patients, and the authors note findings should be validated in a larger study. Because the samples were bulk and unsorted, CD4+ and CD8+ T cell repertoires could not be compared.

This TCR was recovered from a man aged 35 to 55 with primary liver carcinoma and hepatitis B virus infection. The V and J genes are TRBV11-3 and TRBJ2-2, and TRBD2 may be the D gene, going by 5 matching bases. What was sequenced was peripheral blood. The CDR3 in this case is CATSLSGSANTEELFF. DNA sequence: TGTGCCACCAGCTTAAGCGGAAGCGCGAACACCGAGGAGCTGTTTTTT.